Sequencing of this TCR beta chain was carried out in a study of shared clonotypes between healthy human individuals. CD8 cells regarded as naive lacked CD45RO, were positively chosen for CCR7, and omitted terminally differentiated effector memory CD45RA+ cells. The protocol was immunoSEQ multiplex PCR, while the TCRdb copy is restricted to in-frame clones and leaves out a portion. This table holds about 2.1 million clones, around 93% found once. J lost 2 bases, V lost 6 bases, and 2 bases had no gene match. CDR1 and CDR2 (germline): SEHNR, FQNEAQ (reference sequence). CDR3 size: 14 residues. The sample consisted of naive CD8+ T cells from PBMCs. The clonotype comes from a young man in good health. Some clones in this sample may be carry-over from other donors' samples. This chain joins TRBV7-9 and TRBJ2-7, with 12 bases fitting TRBD2. The CDR3 region is CASRLAGGPYEQYF. The CDR3 coding sequence is TGTGCCAGCAGACTAGCGGGAGGACCCTACGAGCAGTACTTC. Supplemented by reference TRBV7-9 and TRBJ2-7, the full variable domain reads DTGVSQNPRHKITKRGQNVTFRCDPISEHNRLYWYRQTLGQGPEFLTYFQNEAQLEKSRLLSDRFSAERPKGSFSTLEIQRTEQGDSAMYLCASRLAGGPYEQYFGPGTRLTVT.